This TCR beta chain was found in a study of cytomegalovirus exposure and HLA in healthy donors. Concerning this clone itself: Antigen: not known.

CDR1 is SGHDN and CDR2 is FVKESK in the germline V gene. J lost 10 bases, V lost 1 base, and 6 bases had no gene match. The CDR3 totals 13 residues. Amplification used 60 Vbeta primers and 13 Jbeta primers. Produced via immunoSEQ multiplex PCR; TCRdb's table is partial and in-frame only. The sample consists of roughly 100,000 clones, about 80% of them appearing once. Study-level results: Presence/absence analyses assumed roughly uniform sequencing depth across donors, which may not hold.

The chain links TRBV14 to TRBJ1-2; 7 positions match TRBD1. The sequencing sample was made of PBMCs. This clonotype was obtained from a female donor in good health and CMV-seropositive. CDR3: CASSQVGQLYYTF. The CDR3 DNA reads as TGTGCCAGCAGCCAAGTGGGACAGCTCTACTACACCTTC.